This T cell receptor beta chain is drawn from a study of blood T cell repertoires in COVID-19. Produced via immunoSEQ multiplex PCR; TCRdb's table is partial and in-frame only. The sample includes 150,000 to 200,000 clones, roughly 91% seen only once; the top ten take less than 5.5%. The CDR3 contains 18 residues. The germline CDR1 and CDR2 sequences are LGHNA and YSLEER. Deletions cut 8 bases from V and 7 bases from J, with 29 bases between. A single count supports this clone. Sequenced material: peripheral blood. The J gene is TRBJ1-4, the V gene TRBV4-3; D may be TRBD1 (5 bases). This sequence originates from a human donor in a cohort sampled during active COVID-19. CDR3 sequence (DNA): TGCGCCAGCTCCGGCCGGGACTACCGGACCTGGGTTAGTGAAAAACTGTTTTTT. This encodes CASSGRDYRTWVSEKLFF.